A selection of T cell receptor beta chains follows, all from one sample in a study of Ad26.COV2.S vaccination and SARS-CoV-2 variants. Assay: immunoSEQ multiplex PCR; the TCRdb copy retains only in-frame clones and omits some. Altogether around 400,000 clones are present, more than 80% being singletons, with the ten largest covering 9% to 15%. Sample: peripheral blood, taken in a trial of Ad26.COV2.S vaccine versus placebo. These TCRs come from a person aged 18-65 years who received the Ad26.COV2.S COVID-19 vaccine or a placebo. Both conserved end residues are part of each CDR3. Fields, in order: J gene, D gene, V gene, clone size, CDR3 DNA, CDR3 protein. A D gene is named only where the DNA matches it firmly. Only some rows state a clone size, as once, few, many or a class for expanded clones.

>TRBJ2-1|TRBD1|TRBV15|-
TGTGCCACCAGCAGAGATGAGGGACAGGAGCAGTTCTTC
CATSRDEGQEQFF
>TRBJ1-6|-|TRBV6-4|-
TGTGCCAGCAGTTTAAGGGCAGACTCACCCCTCCACTTT
CASSLRADSPLHF
>TRBJ1-5|-|TRBV30|-
TGTGCCTGGAGTTTGGGGGCGTTAAGTCAGCCCCAGCATTTT
CAWSLGALSQPQHF
>TRBJ2-2|-|TRBV11-2|-
TGTGCCAGCAGCTTACGGTCGACCGGGGAGCTGTTTTTT
CASSLRSTGELFF
>TRBJ2-1|TRBD2|TRBV14|-
TGTGCCAGCAGCCAAGATAAGCTAGCGGGAGGGTTGGTAAACTACAATGAGCAGTTCTTC
CASSQDKLAGGLVNYNEQFF
>TRBJ2-2|-|TRBV5-4|-
TGTGCCAGCAGCTTGGTGTGGAGTACCGGGGAGCTGTTTTTT
CASSLVWSTGELFF
>TRBJ1-3|TRBD1|TRBV10-3|-
TGTGCCATCAGTCAACGGGGACAGGGCCGAAACACCATATATTTT
CAISQRGQGRNTIYF
>TRBJ2-2|-|TRBV11-2|-
TGTGCCAGCAGTGTCGTTCGGGTCACCGGGGAGCTGTTTTTT
CASSVVRVTGELFF
>TRBJ2-1|TRBD2|TRBV4-1|-
TGCGCCAGCAGTTCACCGGGACTACCCTCCTACAATGAGCAGTTCTTC
CASSSPGLPSYNEQFF
>TRBJ2-3|-|TRBV25-1|-
TGTGCCAGCAGTGAATATTTCACTGACACAGATACGCAGTATTTT
CASSEYFTDTDTQYF
>TRBJ2-3|TRBD2|TRBV5-8|-
TGTGCCAGCAGCTATCCTAGCGGGAGTAGGGATACGCAGTATTTT
CASSYPSGSRDTQYF
>TRBJ2-2|-|TRBV9|-
TGTGCCAGCAGCCCTCTGAACACCGGGGAGCTGTTTTTT
CASSPLNTGELFF
>TRBJ2-7|TRBD1|TRBV13|-
TGTGCCAGCAGCTTACAGGGGGCTCACGAGCAGTACTTC
CASSLQGAHEQYF
>TRBJ1-2|TRBD1|TRBV27|once
TGTGCCAGCAGCTTCGACAGGGGCTGGGGCTACACCTTC
CASSFDRGWGYTF
>TRBJ2-1|-|TRBV24-1|once
TGTGCCACCAGTGTCGGAGACTCCTACAATGAGCAGTTCTTC
CATSVGDSYNEQFF
>TRBJ2-2|-|TRBV10-2|-
TGCGCCAGCAAGATAGAGAACACCGGGGAGCTGTTTTTT
CASKIENTGELFF
>TRBJ2-5|TRBD2|TRBV20-1|-
TGCAGTGCTAGTCGGGGGGGTCGTGAGACCCAGTACTTC
CSASRGGRETQYF
>TRBJ2-7|TRBD2|TRBV6-5|-
TGTGCCAGTTTAGCGGGGCACGAGCAGTACTTC
CASLAGHEQYF
>TRBJ2-1|-|TRBV19|-
TGTGCCAGTAGTATAGTTTCGGGCAACTTCGGTGAGCAGTTCTTC
CASSIVSGNFGEQFF
>TRBJ1-5|-|TRBV7-9|-
TGTGCCAGCAGCCGAACTGATCAGCCCCAGCATTTT
CASSRTDQPQHF
>TRBJ1-2|-|TRBV4-3|-
TGCGCCAGCAGCTCGTCCTGGGGCGTATATGGCTACACCTTC
CASSSSWGVYGYTF
>TRBJ1-5|-|TRBV6-2/TRBV6-3|-
TGTGCCAGCAGTCGGGACAACCACGGCGAAGGTCAGCCCCAGCATTTT
CASSRDNHGEGQPQHF
>TRBJ2-3|-|TRBV6-5|-
TGTGCCAGCAGTTACACCTTATTTGGAGGGCGTGATACGCAGTATTTT
CASSYTLFGGRDTQYF
>TRBJ2-1|-|TRBV9|-
TGTGCCAGCAGCCCCTCCCTTAGACGAACCTACAATGAGCAGTTCTTC
CASSPSLRRTYNEQFF
>TRBJ1-5|-|TRBV27|-
TGTGCCAGCAGTTCGACAGTTAATCAGCCCCAGCATTTT
CASSSTVNQPQHF
>TRBJ2-7|TRBD2|TRBV5-1|-
TGCGCCAGCAGCTTGGGCGGGAGTTTGTCTTCGGAGCAGTACTTC
CASSLGGSLSSEQYF
>TRBJ2-7|-|TRBV11-3|-
TGTGCCAGCAGCTTAGGGGACACCACCTACGAGCAGTACTTC
CASSLGDTTYEQYF
>TRBJ1-5|-|TRBV19|-
TGTGCCAGTAGTACCACATCAGGGAATCAGCCCCAGCATTTT
CASSTTSGNQPQHF
>TRBJ2-2|-|TRBV5-8|-
TGTGCCAGCAGCTTGGACCAGGGACGAACCGGGGAGCTGTTTTTT
CASSLDQGRTGELFF
>TRBJ2-4|-|TRBV28|-
TGTGCCAGCAGTTTAGGGGGGCAGAGGCCAGAGTACTTC
CASSLGGQRPEYF